These 21 T cell receptor beta chains were sequenced from one sample in a study of cytomegalovirus exposure and HLA in healthy donors (dated by TCRdb to the late 2010s). The library was prepared using the immunoSEQ multiplex PCR assay. This immuneACCESS table, as held by TCRdb, lists in-frame sequences with V and J called but not all clones. Of the missing ones, under half trace to an unresolved V gene in checked studies; the others have no known cause. Here the sample has approximately 220,000 clones; around nine tenths occur a single time. Of the sample, 2% to 3% is held by the ten largest clones. Sample: PBMCs. The source of these receptors is a young man in good health and CMV-seronegative.

J is TRBJ1-1 and V is TRBV19; D unclear. The germline gives CDR1 LNHDA, CDR2 SQIVND (reference sequence). The V gene lost 3 bases and the J gene lost 4 bases, with 6 bases spanning the gap. This CDR3 spans 12 amino acids. The CDR3 nucleotides are TGTGCCAGTAGTATCGATAGCACTGAAGCTTTCTTT. Translation: CASSIDSTEAFF.

The chain uses TRBV7-2 and TRBJ2-1; 10 nucleotides align to TRBD2. The CDR3 runs to 15 residues. Trimming cost V 3 bases and J 7 bases; bases outside gene matches: 6. Per germline, CDR1 SGHTA and CDR2 FQGNSA. The CDR3 region has the DNA TGTGCCAGCAGCTTCCTTAGCGGGGGGAAAAATGAGCAGTTCTTC. Translating it yields CASSFLSGGKNEQFF.

This rearrangement joins TRBV7-2 to TRBJ2-3, with unresolved D. The germline V gene has CDR1 SGHTA and CDR2 FQGNSA. The CDR3 totals 11 residues. The V gene lost 8 bases and the J gene lost 5 bases, with 8 bases spanning the gap. Here the CDR3 reads CASGRRDTQYF. CDR3 sequence (DNA): TGTGCCAGCGGTAGAAGAGATACGCAGTATTTT.

The chain uses TRBV27 and TRBJ1-1, with 8 bases that match TRBD1. With V trimmed by 6 bases and J by 4 bases, 4 bases remained unmatched. The CDR3 loop spans 13 amino acids. CDR1 is MNHEY and CDR2 is SMNVEV in the germline V gene (reference sequence). CDR3 residues: CASRPTGGTEAFF. CDR3 sequence (DNA): TGTGCCAGCAGACCCACAGGGGGCACTGAAGCTTTCTTT.

The genes are TRBV15 and TRBJ2-3; TRBD1 matches at 10 bases. The CDR3 extends over 14 amino acids. CDR1 is LNHNV, CDR2 YYDKDF, per germline (reference sequence). The V gene end was trimmed by 8 bases and the J gene end by 3 bases; junction bases not matched to a gene: 5. DNA for the CDR3: TGTGCCACCGCTGGGACAGGGGTTACAGATACGCAGTATTTT. It translates to CATAGTGVTDTQYF.

The chain recombines TRBV29-1 with TRBJ1-2; D might be TRBD1 (6 bases). The V gene lost 6 bases and the J gene lost 8 bases, with 13 bases spanning the gap. The CDR3 has 11 amino acids. The germline gives CDR1 SQVTM, CDR2 ANQGSEA. CDR3 DNA: TGCAGCGTGGAGAACAGGGAGGGCTACACCTTC. This translates into CSVENREGYTF. Variable domain in full (rest from reference TRBV29-1 and TRBJ1-2): SAVISQKPSRDICQRGTSLTIQCQVDSQVTMMFWYRQQPGQSLTLIATANQGSEATYESGFVIDKFPISRPNLTFSTLTVSNMSPEDSSIYLCSVENREGYTFGSGTRLTVV.

The rearrangement joins TRBV5-6 to TRBJ1-5, with no clear D. Germline CDR1 and CDR2: SGHDT and YYEEEE. V was cut by 1 base and J by 11 bases, with 10 bases left in between. The CDR3 contains 12 residues. CDR3 in amino acids: CASSLSGGTQHF. The CDR3, as DNA: TGTGCCAGCAGCTTGTCGGGCGGGACCCAGCATTTT. Using reference TRBV5-6 and TRBJ1-5 for the parts outside the CDR3, the full variable domain is DAGVTQSPTHLIKTRGQQVTLRCSPKSGHDTVSWYQQALGQGPQFIFQYYEEEERQRGNFPDRFSGHQFPNYSSELNVNALLLGDSALYLCASSLSGGTQHFGDGTRLSIL.

The chain has TRBV9 and TRBJ2-7; 8 positions match TRBD2. Germline CDR1 reads SGDLS; CDR2 reads YYNGEE. V dropped 4 bases and J dropped 6; count of bases not matched to a gene: 15. This CDR3 region has 16 residues. The CDR3 region is CASSPPSGGLIGEQYF. CDR3 coding DNA: TGTGCCAGCAGCCCCCCTTCGGGAGGGTTAATAGGCGAGCAGTACTTC.

The chain uses TRBV15 and TRBJ1-5, with D possibly being TRBD1 (5 bases). Trimming stripped 5 bases from V and 7 bases from J, with 9 bases between. The CDR3 loop spans 12 amino acids. Germline V lookup: CDR1 LNHNV, CDR2 YYDKDF (reference sequence). The CDR3 region has the DNA TGTGCCACCAGCGGAAGGGGCCAGCCCCAGCATTTT. Protein product: CATSGRGQPQHF. Together with reference TRBV15 and TRBJ1-5, the CDR3 gives the full variable domain: DAMVIQNPRYQVTQFGKPVTLSCSQTLNHNVMYWYQQKSSQAPKLLFHYYDKDFNNEADTPDNFQSRRPNTSFCFLDIRSPGLGDTAMYLCATSGRGQPQHFGDGTRLSIL.

Remarks on this clone: Other DNA sequences in this specimen translate into the identical CDR3. The chain joins TRBV7-2 to TRBJ1-5; TRBD1 agrees at 7 bases. J gave up 2 bases and V 1 base, and 2 bases lay outside the gene matches. The germline V gene has CDR1 SGHTA and CDR2 FQGNSA. The CDR3 has 15 amino acids. The CDR3 sequence: CASSLVGTGNQPQHF. As DNA, the CDR3 is TGTGCCAGCAGCTTAGTTGGGACAGGCAATCAGCCCCAGCATTTT.

The J gene is TRBJ2-3, the V gene TRBV5-4, with 12 bases that match TRBD2. This CDR3 contains 15 residues. Germline CDR1 and CDR2: SGHNT and YYREEE (reference sequence). The V gene end was trimmed by 3 bases and the J gene end by 5 bases; junction bases not matched to a gene: 4. The CDR3 sequence is CASSSLAGGQDTQYF. DNA of the CDR3: TGTGCCAGCAGCTCCCTAGCGGGGGGGCAAGATACGCAGTATTTT. Combining the CDR3 with reference TRBV5-4 and TRBJ2-3 gives the whole variable domain ETGVTQSPTHLIKTRGQQVTLRCSSQSGHNTVSWYQQALGQGPQFIFQYYREEENGRGNFPPRFSGLQFPNYSSELNVNALELDDSALYLCASSSLAGGQDTQYFGPGTRLTVL.

The rearrangement joins TRBV9 to TRBJ1-3; D perhaps matches TRBD1 (6 bases). The CDR3 covers 14 residues. V lost 0 bases to trimming and J lost 4 bases, with 8 bases between them. Germline V gene data show CDR1 as SGDLS and CDR2 as YYNGEE. The CDR3 reads CASSVAGAGNTIYF. The DNA of the CDR3 is TGTGCCAGCAGCGTAGCAGGGGCGGGAAACACCATATATTTT.

The chain carries TRBV28 and TRBJ2-7; D unresolved. The CDR3 is 11 residues long. Deletions cut 4 bases from V and 8 bases from J, with 9 bases between. Germline-derived CDR1 and CDR2 are MDHEN and SYDVKM. Here the CDR3 reads CASSSDFQQYF. The DNA for the CDR3 is TGTGCCAGCAGTTCCGACTTTCAGCAGTACTTC.

The CDR3 coding sequence is TGTGCCAGCAGCGTAGGACAGGGAAGTAATTCACCCCTCCACTTT. Translating gives CASSVGQGSNSPLHF. The chain is built from TRBV9 and TRBJ1-6, with 7 bases lining up with TRBD1. CDR1 is SGDLS and CDR2 is YYNGEE in the germline V gene. Trimming cost V 0 bases and J 6 bases; bases outside gene matches: 3. The CDR3 is 15 residues long.

The chain uses TRBV6-5 and TRBJ1-1, with no clear D. The V end lost 8 bases, the J end lost 7 bases, and 8 bases lay between the germline ends. This CDR3 is 10 amino acids long. Germline loops: CDR1 MNHEY, CDR2 SVGAGI. The CDR3 sequence: CASGEGEAFF. DNA of the CDR3: TGTGCCAGCGGGGAGGGTGAAGCTTTCTTT.

This clone showed up just a few times. The chain couples TRBV6-1 to TRBJ1-6, with D perhaps matching TRBD1 (5 bases). With 3 bases removed from V and 9 bases from J, the gap between germline ends came to 12 bases. CDR3 length equals 14 residues. Germline loops: CDR1 MNHNS, CDR2 SASEGT. The CDR3 loop reads CASSESGRGSPLHF. The CDR3 bases are TGTGCCAGCAGTGAGTCAGGGCGAGGTTCACCCCTCCACTTT.

The V gene is TRBV9, the J gene TRBJ1-5; 7 bases are a match to TRBD1. Trimming removed 4 bases from V and 6 bases from J; junction bases left unmatched: 10. The CDR3 is 15 amino acids. The germline V gene has CDR1 SGDLS and CDR2 YYNGEE. The CDR3 loop is CASSPRAGGFQPQHF. CDR3 DNA sequence: TGTGCCAGCAGCCCCCGGGCAGGGGGTTTTCAGCCCCAGCATTTT.

V gene TRBV30 combines with J gene TRBJ1-1; weak D call: TRBD1 (6 bases). V shed 4 bases and J shed 6 bases, with 18 bases lying between them. CDR1 and CDR2 (germline): GTSNPN, SVGIG (reference sequence). This CDR3 contains 14 residues. The CDR3 protein is CAWTPKGVGPEAFF. CDR3 sequence (DNA): TGTGCCTGGACCCCGAAGGGGGTGGGTCCTGAAGCTTTCTTT.

This clone was recorded a few times. This chain joins TRBV7-9 and TRBJ2-1; tentative D call: TRBD2 (6 bases). The V end lost 4 bases, the J end lost 8 bases, and 24 bases lay between the germline ends. There are 17 residues in the CDR3. CDR1 and CDR2 (germline): SEHNR, FQNEAQ (reference sequence). The CDR3 nucleotides read TGTGCCAGCAGCTCCCTTTTAACCGGGAGAGGATGGGATGAGCAGTTCTTC. This sequence encodes CASSSLLTGRGWDEQFF.

The chain uses TRBV5-1 and TRBJ1-2; TRBD1 matches 8 bases. The germline V gene encodes CDR1 SGHRS and CDR2 YFSETQ. V was clipped by 2 bases and J by 4 bases; unmatched bases: 7. The CDR3 covers 15 residues. CDR3 region: CASSLSGQGVYGYTF. Written as DNA, the CDR3 is TGCGCCAGCAGCTTATCCGGACAGGGCGTCTATGGCTACACCTTC.

The chain employs TRBV10-3 and TRBJ1-5; D is unresolved. V lost 4 bases and J lost 5, with 18 bases in between. CDR1 and CDR2 from the germline V gene are ENHRY and SYGVKD. There are 16 residues in the CDR3. This chain's CDR3 is CAISASPDGGYQPQHF. CDR3 DNA sequence: TGTGCCATCAGTGCCTCCCCGGACGGAGGTTATCAGCCCCAGCATTTT.